These 29 T cell receptor beta chains were all obtained from the same sample, sequenced in a study of T cell responses to AZD1222 COVID-19 vaccine. The data were produced by immunoSEQ multiplex PCR, yet TCRdb's version contains in-frame clones alone and is incomplete. The sample holds about 140,000 clones, less than 95% seen once. Material: peripheral blood, obtained 28 days after the second dose of the MenACWY control vaccine. These receptors were collected from an adult who received the MenACWY meningococcal vaccine as a control.

This chain uses TRBV18 with TRBJ1-1; possible D gene TRBD1, 5 bases. CDR1 is KGHSH and CDR2 is LQKENI in the germline V gene. The ends were cut back, 4 bases at V and 1 base at J, with 10 bases in the middle. The CDR3 runs 14 residues. This CDR3 reads CASSLRRENTEAFF. In DNA form, the CDR3 reads TGTGCCAGCTCACTGCGCAGGGAGAACACTGAAGCTTTCTTT. The full variable domain, its missing parts supplied by reference TRBV18 and TRBJ1-1, is NAGVMQNPRHLVRRRGQEARLRCSPMKGHSHVYWYRQLPEEGLKFMVYLQKENIIDESGMPKERFSAEFPKEGPSILRIQQVVRGDSAAYFCASSLRRENTEAFFGQGTRLTVV.

This chain uses TRBV5-1 with TRBJ2-7; 7 nucleotides match TRBD1. The length of the CDR3 is 13 residues. V shed 4 bases, J shed 3 bases, and the junction held 4 bases outside the gene matches. The germline gives CDR1 SGHRS, CDR2 YFSETQ. CDR3 sequence: CASSRGQFYEQYF. In nucleotides, the CDR3 is TGCGCCAGCAGCCGGGGACAGTTCTACGAGCAGTACTTC.

This sequence joins TRBV27 and TRBJ1-5, with 7 bases fitting TRBD1. This CDR3 comprises 14 residues. V was pared by 6 bases and J by 7 bases, with 9 bases of the junction left unmatched. CDR1 and CDR2 from the germline V gene are MNHEY and SMNVEV (reference sequence). In DNA form, the CDR3 reads TGTGCCAGCAGGAACAGGGGAACAGGGCAGCCCCAGCATTTT. Residues: CASRNRGTGQPQHF.

This rearrangement joins TRBV6-2 or TRBV6-3 to TRBJ1-5; tentative D call: TRBD1 (5 bases). Germline-derived CDR1 and CDR2 are MNHEY and SVGEGT. Trimming left V 1 base short and J 5 bases short, with 6 bases between. The CDR3 sequence is 13 residues long. DNA of the CDR3: TGTGCCAGCAGTTACTGGGGGGATCAGCCCCAGCATTTT. This gives the protein CASSYWGDQPQHF.

V is TRBV19 and J is TRBJ1-2; no clear D gene. With 6 bases removed from V and 5 bases from J, the gap between germline ends came to 19 bases. Per the germline V gene, CDR1 is LNHDA and CDR2 is SQIVND (reference sequence). There are 15 residues in the CDR3. The CDR3 coding sequence is TGTGCCAGTAGCATCATGGGAGGCCAAGGGTATGGCTACACCTTC. Protein: CASSIMGGQGYGYTF.

The chain has TRBV7-9 and TRBJ2-7, with 7 bases matching TRBD1. The CDR3 is 16 amino acids. CDR1 and CDR2 (germline): SEHNR, FQNEAQ (reference sequence). With 5 bases clipped from V and 2 bases from J, the junction kept 12 bases outside the gene matches. As DNA, the CDR3 is TGTGCCAGCAGCACCCAAACACAGGGGTCCCCCTACGAGCAGTACTTC. The encoded protein is CASSTQTQGSPYEQYF.

This chain joins TRBV4-3 and TRBJ2-6, with 9 positions matching TRBD1. This CDR3 has 20 residues. Germline V lookup: CDR1 LGHNA, CDR2 YSLEER. The ends lost 1 base at V and 1 base at J; junction bases unmatched: 11. In DNA, the CDR3 is TGCGCCAGCAGCCAAGGGGACCCGGGACAGGGTTTATCTGGGGCCAACGTCCTGACTTTC. It is translated as CASSQGDPGQGLSGANVLTF.

V gene TRBV25-1 combines with J gene TRBJ2-5, with D possibly matching TRBD2 (6 bases). V lost 7 bases to trimming and J lost 3 bases, with 21 bases between them. Germline loops: CDR1 MGHDK, CDR2 SYGVNS. The CDR3 has 16 residues. CDR3 sequence reads: CASTPGKGLGEETQYF. CDR3 bases: TGTGCCAGCACCCCGGGGAAGGGACTGGGCGAAGAGACCCAGTACTTC.

The sample holds one count of this clone. The rearrangement uses TRBV6-5 and TRBJ2-3; D may be TRBD1 (5 bases). CDR1 is MNHEY and CDR2 is SVGAGI in the germline V gene. This CDR3 is built from 16 residues. The germline V and J ends were trimmed by 4 bases and 4 bases, with 18 bases remaining between them. CDR3 coding DNA: TGTGCCAGCAGTTCCCTAATCAGGGTTCCACCAGATACGCAGTATTTT. Translated, it gives CASSSLIRVPPDTQYF.

The chain employs TRBV18 and TRBJ2-2, with D possibly called TRBD1 or TRBD2 (5 bases each). Trimming pared 3 bases from V and 3 bases from J, leaving 8 bases between. The CDR3 is made up of 14 amino acids. The germline CDR1 and CDR2 sequences are KGHSH and LQKENI. CDR3 in amino acids: CASSPGEHTGELFF. Written as DNA, the CDR3 is TGTGCCAGCTCACCGGGGGAGCACACCGGGGAGCTGTTTTTT.

The chain combines TRBV7-9 with TRBJ1-1, with no clear D. With 3 bases removed from V and 6 bases from J, the gap between germline ends came to 5 bases. This CDR3 has 11 amino acids. The germline gives CDR1 SEHNR, CDR2 FQNEAQ (reference sequence). CDR3 in amino acids: CASSLDAEAFF. The CDR3 DNA follows: TGTGCCAGCAGCTTGGATGCTGAAGCTTTCTTT. The full variable domain, completed using reference TRBV7-9 and TRBJ1-1, is DTGVSQNPRHKITKRGQNVTFRCDPISEHNRLYWYRQTLGQGPEFLTYFQNEAQLEKSRLLSDRFSAERPKGSFSTLEIQRTEQGDSAMYLCASSLDAEAFFGQGTRLTVV.

This chain links TRBV6-5 with TRBJ2-1, with 10 bases matching TRBD2. The junction had 8 bases not matched to a gene; V was cut back by 7 bases and J by 5 bases. The CDR3 has 15 amino acids. Looked up from germline, CDR1 is MNHEY and CDR2 is SVGAGI. The CDR3 DNA is TGTGCCAGCACCCCGTCTAGCGGGGGAAACAATGAGCAGTTCTTC. This gives the protein CASTPSSGGNNEQFF.

The CDR3 is CASSDRASPSGANVLTF. As DNA, the CDR3 is TGTGCCAGCAGTGACAGGGCCTCGCCTTCTGGGGCCAACGTCCTGACTTTC. The chain uses TRBV6-4 and TRBJ2-6; no clear D. V lost 2 bases and J lost 1, with 12 bases in between. CDR1 is MRHNA and CDR2 is SNTAGT in the germline V gene. The CDR3 consists of 17 residues.

The rearrangement uses TRBV19 and TRBJ2-6; D is possibly TRBD1 (6 bases). The CDR3 consists of 15 residues. Germline V gene sequence: CDR1 LNHDA, CDR2 SQIVND (reference sequence). V lost 7 bases to trimming and J lost 0 bases, with 10 bases between them. CDR3 coding DNA: TGTGCCAGTAAAGGACAGAGCTCTGGGGCCAACGTCCTGACTTTC. It translates to CASKGQSSGANVLTF. Full variable domain (outside the CDR3, taken from reference TRBV19 and TRBJ2-6): DGGITQSPKYLFRKEGQNVTLSCEQNLNHDAMYWYRQDPGQGLRLIYYSQIVNDFQKGDIAEGYSVSREKKESFPLTVTSAQKNPTAFYLCASKGQSSGANVLTFGAGSRLTVL.

The chain has TRBV29-1 and TRBJ2-3; the match to TRBD1 covers 8 bases. Per the germline V gene, CDR1 is SQVTM and CDR2 is ANQGSEA. This CDR3 spans 14 amino acids. The V and J ends lost 6 bases and 2 bases, in that order; junction bases with no gene match: 7. The CDR3: CSVDRGQATDTQYF. For the CDR3, the DNA is TGCAGCGTCGATAGGGGACAGGCCACAGATACGCAGTATTTT.

Written as DNA, the CDR3 is TGTGCCAGCACCTCTGGACAGAACACCGGGGAGCTGTTTTTT. It encodes CASTSGQNTGELFF. V and J are TRBV18 and TRBJ2-2; D may be TRBD1 (5 bases). This CDR3 has 14 amino acids. From germline, CDR1 is KGHSH and CDR2 LQKENI. Trimming pared 8 bases from V and 1 base from J, leaving 11 bases between.

The CDR3, as DNA: TGTGCCAGCAGTTACGGAGGACAGGGGTCTGGAAACACCATATATTTT. It specifies CASSYGGQGSGNTIYF. The chain links TRBV6-5 to TRBJ1-3, with 9 bases lining up with TRBD1. CDR1 and CDR2 from the germline V gene are MNHEY and SVGAGI. Unmatched junction bases numbered 3, after V lost 2 bases and J lost 1 base. This CDR3 is built from 16 residues.

This clone appeared once. The chain uses TRBV24-1 and TRBJ2-7; 7 bases agree with TRBD1. Germline CDR1 reads KGHDR; CDR2 reads SFDVKD. V lost 4 bases, J lost 3 bases, and 5 bases stayed unmatched. The CDR3 totals 14 residues. CDR3 nucleotide sequence: TGTGCCACCAGTGACACCGACAGGGACTACGAGCAGTACTTC. Protein sequence: CATSDTDRDYEQYF.

This chain joins TRBV6-6 and TRBJ2-7, with TRBD2 identical over 14 bases. The germline CDR1 and CDR2 sequences are MNHNY and SVGAGI (reference sequence). The CDR3 length is 18 residues. Trimming removed 5 bases from V and 0 bases from J; junction bases left unmatched: 9. The CDR3 DNA follows: TGTGCCAGCAGTCCCCGGACTAGCGGGAGGCTGAGCTCCTACGAGCAGTACTTC. It encodes CASSPRTSGRLSSYEQYF.

V and J are TRBV5-8 and TRBJ2-7; D is perhaps TRBD1 (6 bases). Germline lookup yields CDR1 SGHTS and CDR2 YDEGEE. CDR3 length: 17 residues. The germline V and J ends were trimmed by 2 bases and 3 bases, with 21 bases remaining between them. The CDR3 spells CASSFRHGTNANYEQYF. The CDR3 region has the DNA TGTGCCAGCAGCTTTCGCCACGGGACAAATGCAAACTACGAGCAGTACTTC.

This clone has a handful of counts. The chain couples TRBV7-6 to TRBJ1-4; 9 bases are shared with TRBD1. The V segment lost 4 bases and the J segment 3 bases; nucleotides outside the gene matches: 0. Germline assignment: CDR1 SGHVS and CDR2 FNYEAQ. The CDR3 has 14 amino acids. CDR3 amino acids: CASSYRGPNEKLFF. DNA for the CDR3: TGTGCCAGCAGCTACAGGGGGCCTAATGAAAAACTGTTTTTT.

The chain joins TRBV7-3 to TRBJ2-3; D unclear. This CDR3 spans 15 amino acids. Per the germline V gene, CDR1 is SGHTA and CDR2 is FQGTGA. V was pared by 5 bases and J by 1 base, with 13 bases between. Here the CDR3 reads CASSRTPAGTDTQYF. For the CDR3, the DNA is TGTGCCAGCAGCCGCACGCCCGCGGGCACAGATACGCAGTATTTT.

This chain uses TRBV6-5 with TRBJ2-2, with 7 bases fitting TRBD1. The CDR3 loop spans 15 amino acids. V was pared by 2 bases and J by 4 bases, with 4 bases of the junction left unmatched. CDR1 is MNHEY and CDR2 is SVGAGI in the germline V gene. CDR3 region: CASSYTTGLTGELFF. Written as DNA, the CDR3 is TGTGCCAGCAGTTACACGACAGGGCTCACCGGGGAGCTGTTTTTT.

The J gene is TRBJ2-3, the V gene TRBV9; possible D gene TRBD2, 5 bases. Germline assignment: CDR1 SGDLS and CDR2 YYNGEE. The ends were cut back, 4 bases at V and 0 bases at J, with 9 bases in the middle. The CDR3 covers 14 residues. The CDR3 sequence: CASSPRGSTDTQYF. The CDR3 bases are TGTGCCAGCAGCCCCCGAGGGAGCACAGATACGCAGTATTTT.

The gene calls are TRBV7-3 and TRBJ2-1, with TRBD2 matching over 9 bases. Unmatched junction bases numbered 6, after V lost 6 bases and J lost 0 bases. CDR1 SGHTA and CDR2 FQGTGA come from the germline V gene. CDR3 length: 16 amino acids. CDR3 sequence reads: CASSQSGGPSYNEQFF. The CDR3 region has the DNA TGTGCCAGCAGTCAAAGCGGGGGGCCCTCCTACAATGAGCAGTTCTTC.

The chain is built from TRBV9 and TRBJ1-3; 7 bases are shared with TRBD1. Germline CDR1 reads SGDLS; CDR2 reads YYNGEE. The CDR3 runs to 16 residues. Trimming took 3 bases from V and 2 from J; bases not matched to a gene: 8. As DNA, the CDR3 is TGTGCCAGCAGCGAGGACCCCAGGGGGGCTGGAAACACCATATATTTT. Protein sequence: CASSEDPRGAGNTIYF.

The chain has TRBV4-3 and TRBJ2-7, with TRBD1 matching over 7 bases. Germline CDR1 reads LGHNA; CDR2 reads YSLEER. The V and J ends lost 1 base and 3 bases, in that order; junction bases with no gene match: 6. This CDR3 is 15 amino acids long. CDR3 loop: CASSQAIPGGYEQYF. Written as DNA, the CDR3 is TGCGCCAGCAGCCAAGCTATTCCAGGGGGCTACGAGCAGTACTTC.

The V call is TRBV6-5, the J call TRBJ2-1; 9 nucleotides match TRBD1. In germline, CDR1 is MNHEY, CDR2 SVGAGI. The V gene end was trimmed by 7 bases and the J gene end by 9 bases; junction bases not matched to a gene: 13. There are 15 residues in the CDR3. The CDR3: CASINPGQGSIEQFF. CDR3 DNA: TGTGCCAGCATAAATCCGGGACAGGGTAGTATTGAGCAGTTCTTC.

In its sample, this clone was seen once. This chain links TRBV7-8 with TRBJ1-1; D gene uncertain. The V end lost 3 bases, the J end lost 1 base, and 6 bases lay between the germline ends. The CDR3 consists of 13 residues. Germline CDR1 and CDR2: SGHVS and FQNEAQ. CDR3 protein: CASSFLENTEAFF. As DNA, the CDR3 is TGTGCCAGCAGCTTTCTAGAGAACACTGAAGCTTTCTTT. The whole variable domain, remainder taken from reference TRBV7-8 and TRBJ1-1, is GAGVSQSPRYKVAKRGQDVALRCDPISGHVSLFWYQQALGQGPEFLTYFQNEAQLDKSGLPSDRFFAERPEGSVSTLKIQRTQQEDSAVYLCASSFLENTEAFFGQGTRLTVV.